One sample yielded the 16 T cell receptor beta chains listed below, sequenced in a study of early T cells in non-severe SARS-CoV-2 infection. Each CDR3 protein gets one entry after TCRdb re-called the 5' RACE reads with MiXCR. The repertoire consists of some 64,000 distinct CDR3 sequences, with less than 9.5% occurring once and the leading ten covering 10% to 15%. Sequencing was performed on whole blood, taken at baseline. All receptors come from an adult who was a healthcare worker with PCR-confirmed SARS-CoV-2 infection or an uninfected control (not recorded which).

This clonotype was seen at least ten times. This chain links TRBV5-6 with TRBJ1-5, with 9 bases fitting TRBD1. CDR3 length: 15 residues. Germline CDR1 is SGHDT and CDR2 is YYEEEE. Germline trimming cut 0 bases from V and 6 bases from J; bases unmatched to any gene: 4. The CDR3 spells CASSLGTGVVQPQHF. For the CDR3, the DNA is TGTGCCAGCAGCTTGGGGACAGGGGTGGTTCAGCCCCAGCATTTT.

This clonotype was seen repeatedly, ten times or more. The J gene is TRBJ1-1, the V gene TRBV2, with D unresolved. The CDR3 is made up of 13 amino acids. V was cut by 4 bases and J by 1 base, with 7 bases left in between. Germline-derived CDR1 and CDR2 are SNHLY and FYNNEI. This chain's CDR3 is CASSVTENTEAFF. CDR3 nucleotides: TGTGCCAGCAGTGTTACAGAGAACACTGAAGCTTTCTTT.

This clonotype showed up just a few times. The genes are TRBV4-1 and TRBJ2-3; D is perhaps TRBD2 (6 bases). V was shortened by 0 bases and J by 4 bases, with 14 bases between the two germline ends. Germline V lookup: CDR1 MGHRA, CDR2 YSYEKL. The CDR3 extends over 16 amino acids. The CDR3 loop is CASSQDLRRVADTQYF. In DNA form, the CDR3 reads TGCGCCAGCAGCCAAGATCTGAGGAGGGTTGCAGATACGCAGTATTTT.

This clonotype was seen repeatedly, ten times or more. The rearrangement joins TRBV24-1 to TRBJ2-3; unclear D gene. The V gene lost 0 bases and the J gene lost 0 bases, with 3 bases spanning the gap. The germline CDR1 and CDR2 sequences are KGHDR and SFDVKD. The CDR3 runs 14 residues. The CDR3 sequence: CATSDLVSTDTQYF. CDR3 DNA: TGTGCCACCAGTGATTTGGTCAGCACAGATACGCAGTATTTT.

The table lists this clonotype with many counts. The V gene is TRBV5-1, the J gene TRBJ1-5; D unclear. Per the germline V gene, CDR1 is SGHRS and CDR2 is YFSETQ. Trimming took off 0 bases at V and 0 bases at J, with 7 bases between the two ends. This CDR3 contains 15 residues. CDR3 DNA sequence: TGCGCCAGCAGCTTGGGGCAGTATAGCAATCAGCCCCAGCATTTT. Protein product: CASSLGQYSNQPQHF.

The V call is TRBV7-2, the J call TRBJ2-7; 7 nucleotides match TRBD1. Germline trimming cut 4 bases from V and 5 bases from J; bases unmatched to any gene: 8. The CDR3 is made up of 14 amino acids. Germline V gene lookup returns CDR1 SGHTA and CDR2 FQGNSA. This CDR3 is CASSWGQPSDEQYF. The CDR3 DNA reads TGTGCCAGCAGCTGGGGACAGCCTTCCGACGAGCAGTACTTC. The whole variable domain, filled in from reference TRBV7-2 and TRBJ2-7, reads GAGVSQSPSNKVTEKGKDVELRCDPISGHTALYWYRQSLGQGLEFLIYFQGNSAPDKSGLPSDRFSAERTGGSVSTLTIQRTQQEDSAVYLCASSWGQPSDEQYFGPGTRLTVT.

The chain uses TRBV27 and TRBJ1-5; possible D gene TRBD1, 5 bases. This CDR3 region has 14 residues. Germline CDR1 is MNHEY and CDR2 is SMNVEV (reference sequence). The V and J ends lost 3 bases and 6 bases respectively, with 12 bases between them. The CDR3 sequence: CASSFSGTSQPQHF. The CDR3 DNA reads TGTGCCAGCAGTTTCTCTGGGACGAGTCAGCCCCAGCATTTT.

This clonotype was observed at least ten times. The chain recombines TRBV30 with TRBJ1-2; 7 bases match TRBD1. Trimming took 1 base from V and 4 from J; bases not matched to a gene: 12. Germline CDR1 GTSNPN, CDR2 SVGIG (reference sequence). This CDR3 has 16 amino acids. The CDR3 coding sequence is TGTGCCTGGAGTGCAAATACGACAGGGCCCTCCTATGGCTACACCTTC. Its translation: CAWSANTTGPSYGYTF.

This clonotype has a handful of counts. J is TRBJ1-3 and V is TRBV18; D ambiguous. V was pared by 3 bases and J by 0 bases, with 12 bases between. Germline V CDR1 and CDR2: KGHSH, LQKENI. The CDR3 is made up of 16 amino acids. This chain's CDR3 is CASSPAAASSGNTIYF. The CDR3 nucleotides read TGTGCCAGCTCACCCGCGGCGGCGAGCTCTGGAAACACCATATATTTT.

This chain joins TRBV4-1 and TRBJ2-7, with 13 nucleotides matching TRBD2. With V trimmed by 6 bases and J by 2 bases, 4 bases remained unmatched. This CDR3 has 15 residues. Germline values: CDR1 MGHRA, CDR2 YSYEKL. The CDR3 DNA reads TGCGCCAGCAGGCCCGGGACTAGCGGGACCTACGAGCAGTACTTC. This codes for CASRPGTSGTYEQYF.

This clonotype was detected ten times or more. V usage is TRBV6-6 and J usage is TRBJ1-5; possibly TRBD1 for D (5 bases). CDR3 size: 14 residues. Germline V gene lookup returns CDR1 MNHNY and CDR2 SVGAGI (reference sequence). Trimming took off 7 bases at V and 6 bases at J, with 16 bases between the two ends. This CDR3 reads CASITPGLSQPQHF. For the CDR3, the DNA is TGTGCCAGCATCACACCAGGGCTATCTCAGCCCCAGCATTTT.

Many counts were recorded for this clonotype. The CDR3 sequence: CASSEGNTIYF. As DNA, the CDR3 is TGTGCCAGTTCGGAGGGAAACACCATATATTTT. The chain employs TRBV27 and TRBJ1-3, with D unresolved. Germline V lookup: CDR1 MNHEY, CDR2 SMNVEV (reference sequence). The CDR3 is made up of 11 amino acids. Trimming took 9 bases from V and 4 from J, leaving 7 bases between them.

CDR3 sequence (DNA): TGTGCCAGCTCACCTGGGACTAGCGCCACAGATACGCAGTATTTT. Its translation is CASSPGTSATDTQYF. V and J are TRBV18 and TRBJ2-3; 10 bases line up with TRBD2. CDR3 length equals 15 residues. From germline, CDR1 is KGHSH and CDR2 LQKENI. The V gene end was trimmed by 3 bases and the J gene end by 2 bases; junction bases not matched to a gene: 2.

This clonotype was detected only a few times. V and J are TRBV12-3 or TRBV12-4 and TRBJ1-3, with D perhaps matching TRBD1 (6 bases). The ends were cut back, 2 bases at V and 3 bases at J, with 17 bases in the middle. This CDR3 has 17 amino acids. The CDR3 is CASSLSRLGQGGNTIYF. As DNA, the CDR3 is TGTGCCAGCAGTTTAAGCCGCCTGGGACAAGGTGGAAACACCATATATTTT.

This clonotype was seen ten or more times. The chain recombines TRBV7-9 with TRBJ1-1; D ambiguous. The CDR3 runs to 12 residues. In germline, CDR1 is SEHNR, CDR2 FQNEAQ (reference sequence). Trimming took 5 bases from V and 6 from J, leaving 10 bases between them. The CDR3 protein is CASSLGGSEAFF. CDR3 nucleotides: TGTGCCAGCAGCCTTGGAGGCTCTGAAGCTTTCTTT.

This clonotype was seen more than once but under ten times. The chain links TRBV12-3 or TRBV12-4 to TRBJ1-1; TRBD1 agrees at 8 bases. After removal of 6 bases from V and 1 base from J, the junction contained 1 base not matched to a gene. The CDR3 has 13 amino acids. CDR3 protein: CASRGTGNTEAFF. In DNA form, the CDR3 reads TGTGCCAGCAGGGGGACAGGGAACACTGAAGCTTTCTTT.